The present TCR beta chain was sequenced within a study of blood T cell repertoires in COVID-19 (dated by TCRdb to the early 2020s). At the level of the whole study: Samples covering the acute and convalescent phases of COVID-19 were provided by collaborators in the United States, Italy and Spain. Deeply sampled blood TCRbeta repertoires from subjects exposed to, actively infected with, or recovered from COVID-19 were included in the dataset. The repertoires were released in a freely available public database meant as a resource for research on the immune response to SARS-CoV-2. The material from the prospective study consisted of cDNA or gDNA derived from T cells, B-cell-depleted T cells, or PBMCs. Where available, HLA class I and class II types were taken from metadata supplied by the sample provider and were not determined by assay-based typing. The samples were drawn from the first 160 participants of the ongoing ImmuneRACE study and from roughly 1,300 subjects provided by 6 global collaborators. Nearly every sample came with metadata listing a de-identified subject ID, COVID-19 status, age in years and sex.

Note on this clone: The antigen it binds to is not known. There are no base qualities to consult, and no much larger clone falls within one base.

The immunoSEQ Assay, a bias-controlled multiplex PCR, was used to amplify TCRbeta CDR3 regions from genomic DNA. On the authors' methods: Nucleated cell counts per sample were estimated from amplification of reference gene primers within the assay. To quantify the absolute abundance of each unique TCRbeta CDR3 rearrangement, sequence reads were collapsed and filtered. Productive Simpson clonality was computed per sample as the square root of Simpson's diversity index over productive rearrangements. In its TCRdb copy, this immuneACCESS table keeps in-frame sequences only and misses some clones. Where compared with another copy, unresolved V genes explain less than half of these, and the others have no known cause. V, J and clone size were drawn from that table, and D and trimming were deduced from the DNA. For this sample the table gives a few hundred thousand clones, of which 84% were detected only once. 15% to 20% of the sample lies in the top ten.

Collaborating institutions collected whole blood in K2EDTA tubes following their own protocols. For TCRbeta analysis, collaborators shipped samples in one of three forms: frozen whole blood, isolated PBMCs, or DNA extracted from either of those sample types. General findings and caveats noted by the study authors: How much clinical and demographic metadata was included differed by source and by participant, and the metadata was provided uncurated.

The CDR3 measures 15 amino acids from cysteine to phenylalanine. Kept here is only the CDR3 DNA, which spans 45 bases and is read in frame from base 1. Looking up the germline V gene yields CDR1 SGHTA and CDR2 FQGNSA. The junction carries 16 bases between V and J, which are trimmed by 1 base and 10 bases respectively. The sequence is built from TRBV7-2 and TRBJ1-4; TRBD1 is perhaps the D gene, given 6 matching bases. Sequencing used peripheral blood. The sequence derives from a woman of 80 years or more with active or convalescent COVID-19. In nucleotide form, the sequence is TGTGCCAGCAGCTTAGGAGGGACATCCCCGAGAAAACTGTTTTTT. Translated, it gives CASSLGGTSPRKLFF.